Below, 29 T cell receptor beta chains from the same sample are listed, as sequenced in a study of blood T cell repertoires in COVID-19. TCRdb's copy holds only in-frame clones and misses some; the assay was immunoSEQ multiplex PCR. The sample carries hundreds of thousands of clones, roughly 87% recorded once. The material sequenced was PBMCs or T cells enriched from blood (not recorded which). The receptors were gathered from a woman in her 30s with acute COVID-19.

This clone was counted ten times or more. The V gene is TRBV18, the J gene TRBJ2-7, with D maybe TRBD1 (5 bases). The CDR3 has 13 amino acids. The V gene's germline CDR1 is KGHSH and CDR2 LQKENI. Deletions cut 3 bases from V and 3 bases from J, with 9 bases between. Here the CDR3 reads CASSPNRNYEQYF. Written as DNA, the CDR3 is TGTGCCAGCTCACCGAACAGGAACTACGAGCAGTACTTC.

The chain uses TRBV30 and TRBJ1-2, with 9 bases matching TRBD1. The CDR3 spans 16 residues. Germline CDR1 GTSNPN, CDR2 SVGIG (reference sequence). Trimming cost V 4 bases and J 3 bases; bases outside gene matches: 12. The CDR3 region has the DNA TGTGCCTGGACCTTAAGGTGGGACAGGGTATACTATGGCTACACCTTC. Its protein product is CAWTLRWDRVYYGYTF.

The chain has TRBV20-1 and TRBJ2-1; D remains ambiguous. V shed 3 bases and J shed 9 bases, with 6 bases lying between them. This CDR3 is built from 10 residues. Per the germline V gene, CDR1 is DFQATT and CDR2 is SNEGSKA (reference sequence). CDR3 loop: CSASTSEQFF. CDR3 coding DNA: TGCAGTGCTAGTACGAGTGAGCAGTTCTTC.

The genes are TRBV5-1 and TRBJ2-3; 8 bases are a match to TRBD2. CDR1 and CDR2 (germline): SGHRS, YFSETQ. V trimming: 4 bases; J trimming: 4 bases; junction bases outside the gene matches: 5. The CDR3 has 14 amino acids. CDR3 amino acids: CASSPGGPSDTQYF. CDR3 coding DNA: TGCGCCAGCAGCCCGGGGGGGCCATCAGATACGCAGTATTTT.

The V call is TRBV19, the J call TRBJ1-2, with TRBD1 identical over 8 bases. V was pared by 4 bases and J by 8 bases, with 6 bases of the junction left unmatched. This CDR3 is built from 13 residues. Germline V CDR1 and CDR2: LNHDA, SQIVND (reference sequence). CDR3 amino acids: CASSTKDRAGYTF. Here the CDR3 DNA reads TGTGCCAGTAGTACCAAGGACAGGGCAGGCTACACCTTC.

The CDR3 DNA reads as TGTGCCAGCAGTTTATTTTTGTCAAACACCGGGGAGCTGTTTTTT. This codes for CASSLFLSNTGELFF. This chain joins TRBV27 and TRBJ2-2; no definite D call. V was shortened by 1 base and J by 2 bases, with 8 bases between the two germline ends. The germline V gene encodes CDR1 MNHEY and CDR2 SMNVEV (reference sequence). The CDR3 loop spans 15 amino acids.

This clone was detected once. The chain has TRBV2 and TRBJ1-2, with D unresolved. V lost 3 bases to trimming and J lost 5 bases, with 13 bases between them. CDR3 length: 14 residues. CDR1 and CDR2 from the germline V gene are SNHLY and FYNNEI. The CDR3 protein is CASSEETDFYGYTF. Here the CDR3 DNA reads TGTGCCAGCAGTGAGGAGACGGACTTTTATGGCTACACCTTC.

The CDR3 reads CASSQEGAGDSPLHF. In DNA, the CDR3 is TGCGCCAGCAGCCAAGAGGGGGCTGGGGATTCACCCCTCCACTTT. This chain links TRBV4-1 with TRBJ1-6; D perhaps matches TRBD1 (6 bases). The CDR3 is made up of 15 amino acids. The V gene lost 0 bases and the J gene lost 8 bases, with 11 bases spanning the gap. The germline V gene encodes CDR1 MGHRA and CDR2 YSYEKL.

CDR3 sequence: CASSPAGGNTEAFF. The CDR3 region has the DNA TGTGCCAGCTCACCCGCCGGGGGGAACACTGAAGCTTTCTTT. This chain links TRBV18 with TRBJ1-1; D possibly corresponds to TRBD1 (5 bases). The CDR3 contains 14 residues. Trimming removed 3 bases at V and 1 base at J, with 9 bases between. In germline, CDR1 is KGHSH, CDR2 LQKENI.

DNA of the CDR3: TGTGCCAGCAGCTTAGGCAGTTGGCAGAACACCGGGGAGCTGTTTTTT. It is translated as CASSLGSWQNTGELFF. The chain carries TRBV7-2 and TRBJ2-2; no firm D call. V was cut by 1 base and J by 1 base, with 10 bases left in between. CDR1 is SGHTA, CDR2 FQGNSA, per germline. The CDR3 length is 16 residues.

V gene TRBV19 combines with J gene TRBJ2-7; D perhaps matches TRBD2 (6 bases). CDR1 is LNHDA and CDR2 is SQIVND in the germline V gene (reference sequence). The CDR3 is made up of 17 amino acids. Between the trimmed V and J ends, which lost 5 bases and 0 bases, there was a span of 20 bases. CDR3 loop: CASSLGGVPLGSYEQYF. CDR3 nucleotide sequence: TGTGCCAGTAGTCTGGGCGGGGTCCCCCTGGGCTCCTACGAGCAGTACTTC.

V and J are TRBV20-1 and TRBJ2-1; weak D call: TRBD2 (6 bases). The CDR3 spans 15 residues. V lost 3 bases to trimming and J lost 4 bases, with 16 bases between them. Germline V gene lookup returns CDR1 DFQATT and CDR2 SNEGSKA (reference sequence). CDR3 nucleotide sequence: TGCAGTGCTAGTTTGCGCGGGGAGCGTTACAATGAGCAGTTCTTC. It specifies CSASLRGERYNEQFF.

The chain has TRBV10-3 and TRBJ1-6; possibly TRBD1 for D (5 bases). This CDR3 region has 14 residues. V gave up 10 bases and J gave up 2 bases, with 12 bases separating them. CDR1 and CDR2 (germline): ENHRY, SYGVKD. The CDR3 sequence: CASREFAYNSPLHF. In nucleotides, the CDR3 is TGTGCCAGCAGGGAGTTCGCCTATAATTCACCCCTCCACTTT.

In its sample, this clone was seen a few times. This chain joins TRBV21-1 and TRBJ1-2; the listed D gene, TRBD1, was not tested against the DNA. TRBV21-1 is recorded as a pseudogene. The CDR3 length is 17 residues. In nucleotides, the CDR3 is TGTGCCAGCAGCAAAGACGGTGGTCGACAGCAACTCTATGGCTACACCTTC. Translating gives CASSKDGGRQQLYGYTF.

CDR3 bases: TGTGCCAGTAGTATGGGACAGACTAACTATGGCTACACCTTC. Its translation is CASSMGQTNYGYTF. The chain recombines TRBV19 with TRBJ1-2; 7 bases align to TRBD1. Germline lookup yields CDR1 LNHDA and CDR2 SQIVND (reference sequence). Trimming at V came to 3 bases and at J to 0 bases, leaving 1 base not matched to a gene. This CDR3 spans 14 amino acids.

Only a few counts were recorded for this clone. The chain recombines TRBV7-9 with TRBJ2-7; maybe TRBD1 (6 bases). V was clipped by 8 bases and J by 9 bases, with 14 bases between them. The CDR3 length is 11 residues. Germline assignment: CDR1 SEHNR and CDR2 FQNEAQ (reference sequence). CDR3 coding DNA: TGTGCCAGCCGCTCCACAGGGTCGCAGTACTTC. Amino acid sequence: CASRSTGSQYF.

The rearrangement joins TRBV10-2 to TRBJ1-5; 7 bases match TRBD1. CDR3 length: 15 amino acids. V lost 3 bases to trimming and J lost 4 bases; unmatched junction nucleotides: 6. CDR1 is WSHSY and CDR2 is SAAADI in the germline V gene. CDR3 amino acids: CASSELGQLNQPQHF. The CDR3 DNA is TGCGCCAGCAGTGAACTGGGACAGCTAAATCAGCCCCAGCATTTT.

CDR3 protein: CASRQTGKYQPQHF. The CDR3 nucleotides read TGTGCCAGCAGACAGACAGGAAAATATCAGCCCCAGCATTTT. The chain is built from TRBV6-5 and TRBJ1-5; a weak D match, TRBD1 (6 bases). This CDR3 is built from 14 residues. Germline CDR1 MNHEY, CDR2 SVGAGI. The germline V and J ends were trimmed by 6 bases and 5 bases, with 14 bases remaining between them.

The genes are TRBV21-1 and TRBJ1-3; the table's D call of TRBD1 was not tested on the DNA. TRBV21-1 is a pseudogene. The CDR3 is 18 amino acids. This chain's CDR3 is CASSKSIWTGHAGNTIYF. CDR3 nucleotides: TGTGCCAGCAGCAAAAGCATATGGACAGGGCACGCTGGAAACACCATATATTTT.

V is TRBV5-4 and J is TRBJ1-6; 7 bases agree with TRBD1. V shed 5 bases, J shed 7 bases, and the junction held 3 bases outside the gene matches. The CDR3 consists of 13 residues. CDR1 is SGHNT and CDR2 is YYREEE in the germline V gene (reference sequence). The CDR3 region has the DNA TGTGCCAGCAGGGACAGGCCGAATTCACCCCTCCACTTT. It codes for CASRDRPNSPLHF.

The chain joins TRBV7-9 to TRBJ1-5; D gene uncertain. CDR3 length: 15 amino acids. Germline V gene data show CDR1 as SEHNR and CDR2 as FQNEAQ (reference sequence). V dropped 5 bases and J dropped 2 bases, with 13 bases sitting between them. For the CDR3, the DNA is TGTGCCAGCAGCCCCGTCGGGATTGGCAATCAGCCCCAGCATTTT. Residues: CASSPVGIGNQPQHF. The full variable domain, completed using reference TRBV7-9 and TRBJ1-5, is DTGVSQNPRHKITKRGQNVTFRCDPISEHNRLYWYRQTLGQGPEFLTYFQNEAQLEKSRLLSDRFSAERPKGSFSTLEIQRTEQGDSAMYLCASSPVGIGNQPQHFGDGTRLSIL.

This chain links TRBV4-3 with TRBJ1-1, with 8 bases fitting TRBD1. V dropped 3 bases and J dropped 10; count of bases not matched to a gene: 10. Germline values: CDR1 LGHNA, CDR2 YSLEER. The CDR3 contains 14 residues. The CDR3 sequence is CASSQGEQGALAFF. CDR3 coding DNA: TGCGCCAGCAGCCAGGGAGAGCAGGGGGCCTTAGCTTTCTTT.

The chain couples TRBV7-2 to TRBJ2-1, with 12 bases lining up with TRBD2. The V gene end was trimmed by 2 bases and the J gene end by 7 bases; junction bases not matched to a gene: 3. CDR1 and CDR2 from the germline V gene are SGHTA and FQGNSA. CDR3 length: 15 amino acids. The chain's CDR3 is CASSLSSGGGNEQFF. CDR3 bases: TGTGCCAGCAGCTTATCTAGCGGGGGGGGGAATGAGCAGTTCTTC.

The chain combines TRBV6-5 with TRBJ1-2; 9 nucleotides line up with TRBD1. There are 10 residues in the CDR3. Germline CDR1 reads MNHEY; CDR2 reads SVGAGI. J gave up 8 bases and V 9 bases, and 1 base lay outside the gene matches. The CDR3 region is CARTGGGYTF. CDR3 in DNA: TGTGCCAGGACAGGGGGAGGCTACACCTTC.

The CDR3 is CASSRDRGTGNTIYF. DNA for the CDR3: TGTGCCAGCAGTCGGGACAGGGGTACTGGAAACACCATATATTTT. J is TRBJ1-3 and V is TRBV9; 10 nucleotides align to TRBD1. The CDR3 is made up of 15 amino acids. Trimming took 5 bases from V and 2 from J; bases not matched to a gene: 4. CDR1 and CDR2 from the germline V gene are SGDLS and YYNGEE. Filled out from reference TRBV9 and TRBJ1-3, the complete variable domain reads DSGVTQTPKHLITATGQRVTLRCSPRSGDLSVYWYQQSLDQGLQFLIQYYNGEERAKGNILERFSAQQFPDLHSELNLSSLELGDSALYFCASSRDRGTGNTIYFGEGSWLTVV.

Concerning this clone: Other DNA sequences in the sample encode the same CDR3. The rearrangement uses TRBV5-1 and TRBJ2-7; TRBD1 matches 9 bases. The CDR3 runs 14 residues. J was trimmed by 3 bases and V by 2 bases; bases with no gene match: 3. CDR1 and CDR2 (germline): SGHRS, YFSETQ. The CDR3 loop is CASSLGDRDYEQYF. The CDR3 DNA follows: TGCGCCAGCAGCTTAGGGGACAGGGACTACGAGCAGTACTTC. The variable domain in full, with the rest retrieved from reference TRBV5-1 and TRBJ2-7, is KAGVTQTPRYLIKTRGQQVTLSCSPISGHRSVSWYQQTPGQGLQFLFEYFSETQRNKGNFPGRFSGRQFSNSRSEMNVSTLELGDSALYLCASSLGDRDYEQYFGPGTRLTVT.

The CDR3 here is CASSDRTTSGVAQVNEKLFF. In nucleotides, the CDR3 is TGTGCCAGCAGTGATCGGACAACTTCGGGGGTTGCACAAGTTAATGAAAAACTGTTTTTT. V is TRBV2 and J is TRBJ1-4, with a weak D call TRBD1 (5 bases). The CDR3 covers 20 residues. The V gene's germline CDR1 is SNHLY and CDR2 FYNNEI. Trimming took 3 bases from V and 4 from J, leaving 27 bases between them.

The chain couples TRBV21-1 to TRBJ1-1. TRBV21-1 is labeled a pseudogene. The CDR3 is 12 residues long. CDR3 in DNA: TGTGCCAGCAAGGAGGGAAACACTGAAGCTTTCTTT. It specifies CASKEGNTEAFF.

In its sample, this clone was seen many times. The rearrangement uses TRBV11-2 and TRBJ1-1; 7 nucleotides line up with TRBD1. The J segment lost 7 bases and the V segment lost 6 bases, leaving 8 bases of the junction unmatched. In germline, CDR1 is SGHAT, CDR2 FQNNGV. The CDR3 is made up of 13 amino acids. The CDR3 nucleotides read TGTGCCAGCAGTTCCGCTGCAGGGGGTGAAGCTTTCTTT. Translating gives CASSSAAGGEAFF.